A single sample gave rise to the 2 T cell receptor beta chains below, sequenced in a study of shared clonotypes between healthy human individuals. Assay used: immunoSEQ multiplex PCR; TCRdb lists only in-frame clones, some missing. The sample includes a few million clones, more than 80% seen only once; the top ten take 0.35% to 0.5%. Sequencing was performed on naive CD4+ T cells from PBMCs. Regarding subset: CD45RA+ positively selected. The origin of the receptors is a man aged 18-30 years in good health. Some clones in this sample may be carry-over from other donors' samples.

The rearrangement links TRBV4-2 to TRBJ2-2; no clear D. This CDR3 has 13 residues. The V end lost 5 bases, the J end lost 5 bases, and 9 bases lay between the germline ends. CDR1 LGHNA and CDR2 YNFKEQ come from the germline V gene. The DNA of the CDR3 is TGTGCCAGCAGCAGTACAAGGACCGGGGAGCTGTTTTTT. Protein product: CASSSTRTGELFF.

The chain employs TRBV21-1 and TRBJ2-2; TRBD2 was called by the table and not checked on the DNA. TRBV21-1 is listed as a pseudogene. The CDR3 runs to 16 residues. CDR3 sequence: CASRSTSGSNTGELFF. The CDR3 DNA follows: TGTGCCAGCAGATCCACTAGCGGGAGTAACACCGGGGAGCTGTTTTTT.